Shown below are 6 T cell receptor beta chains from a single sample sequenced in a study of T cell clonotyping in hematopoietic cell transplantation. The table came from immunoSEQ multiplex PCR; TCRdb's copy has only in-frame clones and leaves some out. This table has over a thousand clones, roughly 85% appearing once. The source material was peripheral blood mononuclear cells, sampled 180 days after allogeneic stem cell transplant. All receptors come from a female patient in her forties or fifties who had an allogeneic stem cell transplant from an unrelated donor, so T cells may come from the graft donor. Some clones in this sample may be carry-over from other donors' samples.

Turning to this clone: One junction end disagrees with the germline gene, perhaps due to a read error. The chain recombines TRBV7-7 with TRBJ1-1; D remains ambiguous. The CDR3 length is 16 residues. Germline-derived CDR1 and CDR2 are SSHAT and FNYEAQ (reference sequence). The chain's CDR3 is CASSRYWGEMNTEAFF. In DNA, the CDR3 is TGTGCTAGCAGCCGATATTGGGGAGAGATGAACACTGAAGCTTTCTTT.

CDR3 region: CASSRGGGGQPQHF. The CDR3 DNA reads TGTGCCAGTAGTAGGGGGGGAGGGGGTCAGCCCCAGCATTTT. The chain combines TRBV19 with TRBJ1-5; D is possibly TRBD1 (6 bases). Between the trimmed V and J ends, which lost 4 bases and 6 bases, there was a span of 13 bases. Germline V gene lookup returns CDR1 LNHDA and CDR2 SQIVND (reference sequence). The CDR3 is 14 residues long. Full variable domain (rest looked up from reference TRBV19 and TRBJ1-5): DGGITQSPKYLFRKEGQNVTLSCEQNLNHDAMYWYRQDPGQGLRLIYYSQIVNDFQKGDIAEGYSVSREKKESFPLTVTSAQKNPTAFYLCASSRGGGGQPQHFGDGTRLSIL.

The chain joins TRBV6-5 to TRBJ2-5, with 7 bases fitting TRBD2. The germline V gene has CDR1 MNHEY and CDR2 SVGAGI. The trim removed 4 bases at V and 3 bases at J, leaving 11 bases unmatched. The CDR3 contains 16 residues. The CDR3 DNA is TGTGCCAGCAGTTCGATTCGACTAGCAGATGAAGAGACCCAGTACTTC. Amino acid sequence: CASSSIRLADEETQYF.

The rearrangement links TRBV2 to TRBJ1-5; D is unclear. Per germline, CDR1 SNHLY and CDR2 FYNNEI. The V end was cut by 9 bases, the J end by 7 bases, with 13 bases between. The CDR3 totals 12 residues. The CDR3 reads CARGEGRQPQHF. In nucleotides, the CDR3 is TGTGCCAGGGGCGAGGGTCGCCAGCCCCAGCATTTT. Full variable domain (remainder filled in from reference TRBV2 and TRBJ1-5): EPEVTQTPSHQVTQMGQEVILRCVPISNHLYFYWYRQILGQKVEFLVSFYNNEISEKSEIFDDQFSVERPDGSNFTLKIRSTKLEDSAMYFCARGEGRQPQHFGDGTRLSIL.

V is TRBV5-8 and J is TRBJ2-7, with 9 bases aligning to TRBD1. CDR1 SGHTS and CDR2 YDEGEE come from the germline V gene. V was pared by 3 bases and J by 5 bases, with 6 bases of the junction left unmatched. This CDR3 has 14 residues. Here the CDR3 reads CASSYMTGGHEQYF. The DNA of the CDR3 is TGTGCCAGCAGCTACATGACAGGGGGACACGAGCAGTACTTC.

This sequence joins TRBV29-1 and TRBJ1-1; TRBD1 aligns across 10 bases. The CDR3 is made up of 16 amino acids. Germline V lookup: CDR1 SQVTM, CDR2 ANQGSEA. The CDR3 sequence: CSLSGTGEGLSTEAFF. The DNA of the CDR3 is TGCAGTTTAAGCGGGACAGGGGAGGGTCTTAGCACTGAAGCTTTCTTT.